The clone carrying this TCR beta chain was observed a handful of times. The repertoire was sequenced with immunoSEQ multiplex PCR; TCRdb's copy has only in-frame clones and lacks some. Among under 300,000 clones listed, less than 90% were seen once. The sample belongs to a study of blood T cell repertoires in COVID-19. Trimming left V 5 bases short and J 6 bases short, with 14 bases between. This CDR3 has 15 amino acids. Germline V CDR1 and CDR2: LNHDA, SQIVND (reference sequence). This TCR was recovered from a woman in her 40s who had recovered from COVID-19. The genes are TRBV19 and TRBJ1-6; no reliable D call. The specimen was peripheral blood. This CDR3 reads CASSVTRTLNSPLHF. The DNA for the CDR3 is TGTGCCAGTAGTGTTACACGGACTCTTAATTCACCCCTCCACTTT.